Presented here are 24 T cell receptor beta chains from one specimen sequenced in a study of shared clonotypes between healthy human individuals. Only in-frame clones appear in the TCRdb table, and some are missing; sequencing was by immunoSEQ multiplex PCR. The sample has millions of clones, roughly 92% seen once; the top ten hold over 0.12%. What was sequenced was naive CD4+ T cells sorted from blood. Regarding subset: CD45RA+ positively selected. The receptor set was obtained from a man younger than 35 in good health.

As for this clone: One end of the junction fails to match germline, which may point to a read error. The CDR3 is CATSAYRGPASDF. CDR3 nucleotides: TGTGCCACCAGCGCATACAGGGGACCTGCATCTGACTTC. The chain has TRBV15 and TRBJ2-7, with TRBD1 identical over 7 bases. CDR3 length: 13 residues. The V gene's germline CDR1 is LNHNV and CDR2 YYDKDF (reference sequence).

This chain connects TRBV4-1 to TRBJ1-5, with a possible D match to TRBD1 (5 bases). CDR1 MGHRA and CDR2 YSYEKL come from the germline V gene. The CDR3 length is 15 residues. Trimming shortened V by 3 bases and J by 0 bases, and 9 bases separated the two germline ends. The CDR3 here is CASSQGLYSNQPQHF. The CDR3 coding sequence is TGCGCCAGCAGCCAGGGACTTTATAGCAATCAGCCCCAGCATTTT.

The chain links TRBV9 to TRBJ2-3; D is uncertain. Germline CDR1 and CDR2: SGDLS and YYNGEE. V lost 4 bases, J lost 0 bases, and 9 bases lay in between. This CDR3 is built from 14 residues. CDR3 protein: CASSPPLSTDTQYF. For the CDR3, the DNA is TGTGCCAGCAGCCCCCCCCTTAGCACAGATACGCAGTATTTT.

The chain joins TRBV6-5 to TRBJ2-7, with D unclear. The CDR3 runs 16 residues. CDR1 and CDR2 (germline): MNHEY, SVGAGI. V dropped 2 bases and J dropped 4 bases, with 18 bases sitting between them. DNA for the CDR3: TGTGCCAGCAGTTACCAGATGGGCAGGAACGAATACGAGCAGTACTTC. It is translated as CASSYQMGRNEYEQYF.

The chain has TRBV6-1 and TRBJ1-1, with D hard to call. V was trimmed by 5 bases and J by 1 base, leaving 8 bases between them. CDR1 MNHNS and CDR2 SASEGT come from the germline V gene. The CDR3 spans 13 residues. CDR3 DNA: TGTGCCAGCAGTACCAGCCCGAACACTGAAGCTTTCTTT. Encoded protein: CASSTSPNTEAFF.

The genes are TRBV29-1 and TRBJ1-4; TRBD1 agrees at 7 bases. The CDR3 has 13 residues. The V segment lost 6 bases and the J segment 11 bases; nucleotides outside the gene matches: 12. Germline CDR1 SQVTM, CDR2 ANQGSEA. CDR3 in DNA: TGCAGCGTGGGCCGGGACAGCGGGGGCAAACTGTTTTTT. Translation gives CSVGRDSGGKLFF.

The V and J genes are TRBV18 and TRBJ2-7; 9 positions match TRBD2. The CDR3 loop spans 14 amino acids. Germline lookup yields CDR1 KGHSH and CDR2 LQKENI. V lost 3 bases and J lost 4; bases outside the gene matches: 4. The CDR3 reads CASSPPSGEYEQYF. The CDR3 DNA reads TGTGCCAGCTCACCTCCTAGCGGGGAATACGAGCAGTACTTC.

This chain joins TRBV6-6 and TRBJ1-1; D is perhaps TRBD1 (5 bases). Germline lookup yields CDR1 MNHNY and CDR2 SVGAGI (reference sequence). The CDR3 runs 15 residues. Trimming shortened V by 6 bases and J by 5 bases, and 19 bases separated the two germline ends. CDR3 loop: CASSPGGGKRTEAFF. The DNA of the CDR3 is TGTGCCAGCAGCCCCGGCGGGGGAAAAAGAACTGAAGCTTTCTTT.

V usage is TRBV7-8 and J usage is TRBJ1-4; tentative D call: TRBD1 (5 bases). The ends were cut back, 6 bases at V and 4 bases at J, with 15 bases in the middle. CDR1 and CDR2 from the germline V gene are SGHVS and FQNEAQ. CDR3 length: 15 residues. The DNA of the CDR3 is TGTGCCAGCAGTCGCCGGGACTACGATAATGAAAAACTGTTTTTT. Translated, it gives CASSRRDYDNEKLFF. Full variable domain (rest looked up from reference TRBV7-8 and TRBJ1-4): GAGVSQSPRYKVAKRGQDVALRCDPISGHVSLFWYQQALGQGPEFLTYFQNEAQLDKSGLPSDRFFAERPEGSVSTLKIQRTQQEDSAVYLCASSRRDYDNEKLFFGSGTQLSVL.

Note on this clone: At the DNA level, this CDR3 is encoded by other sequences in the same sample as well. The chain carries TRBV4-1 and TRBJ2-7; 7 bases map to TRBD1. J lost 1 base, V lost 4 bases, and 4 bases had no gene match. The CDR3 covers 14 residues. Germline V gene sequence: CDR1 MGHRA, CDR2 YSYEKL. The CDR3 sequence is CASSPGTASYEQYF. CDR3 bases: TGCGCCAGCAGCCCTGGGACAGCTTCCTACGAGCAGTACTTC.

The chain carries TRBV5-1 and TRBJ2-7; 7 bases are shared with TRBD2. Losses at the gene ends were 6 bases for V and 0 bases for J; bases not matched to a gene: 12. The CDR3 runs 16 residues. Germline V gene data show CDR1 as SGHRS and CDR2 as YFSETQ. This CDR3 is CASTWGGSVSSYEQYF. As DNA, the CDR3 is TGCGCCAGCACCTGGGGGGGTAGCGTTAGCTCCTACGAGCAGTACTTC.

The rearrangement links TRBV5-4 to TRBJ1-2; perhaps TRBD1 as D (6 bases). The CDR3 sequence is 15 residues long. CDR1 and CDR2 (germline): SGHNT, YYREEE (reference sequence). V gave up 0 bases and J gave up 2 bases, with 11 bases separating them. The CDR3 region is CASSLVGASNYGYTF. The CDR3 coding sequence is TGTGCCAGCAGCTTGGTGGGGGCCTCAAACTATGGCTACACCTTC.

A note on this clone: This may be a read error: a much more frequent sequence differs by one nucleotide. In nucleotides, the CDR3 is TGTGCCAGCAGCTCCCAAGAGACCCAGTACTTC. Translation gives CASSSQETQYF. This rearrangement joins TRBV5-8 to TRBJ2-5; D gene ambiguous. CDR3 length: 11 amino acids. Germline V gene data show CDR1 as SGHTS and CDR2 as YDEGEE. V was trimmed by 3 bases and J by 1 base, leaving 1 base between them.

The CDR3 reads CSTGLAGGPRTDTQYF. The DNA of the CDR3 is TGCAGCACGGGGCTAGCGGGGGGGCCTAGGACAGATACGCAGTATTTT. This chain links TRBV29-1 with TRBJ2-3, with 12 bases aligning to TRBD2. V gave up 8 bases and J gave up 3 bases; unmatched junction bases: 12. The CDR3 spans 16 residues. Germline-derived CDR1 and CDR2 are SQVTM and ANQGSEA.

The rearrangement joins TRBV5-1 to TRBJ2-7; D possibly corresponds to TRBD2 (6 bases). CDR1 and CDR2 from the germline V gene are SGHRS and YFSETQ. Trimming removed 0 bases at V and 2 bases at J, with 15 bases between. The CDR3 runs to 16 residues. CDR3 bases: TGCGCCAGCAGCTTGGCCGGAGGGGCCGCGCCCTACGAGCAGTACTTC. Amino acids: CASSLAGGAAPYEQYF. The whole variable domain, filled in from reference TRBV5-1 and TRBJ2-7, reads KAGVTQTPRYLIKTRGQQVTLSCSPISGHRSVSWYQQTPGQGLQFLFEYFSETQRNKGNFPGRFSGRQFSNSRSEMNVSTLELGDSALYLCASSLAGGAAPYEQYFGPGTRLTVT.

This chain uses TRBV7-9 with TRBJ2-7; 11 positions agree with TRBD2. Looked up from germline, CDR1 is SEHNR and CDR2 is FQNEAQ (reference sequence). This CDR3 has 19 amino acids. With V trimmed by 2 bases and J by 2 bases, 14 bases remained unmatched. The CDR3 DNA reads as TGTGCCAGCAGCTTAATTCCGGACTGGGGACTAGCGGTTACCTACGAGCAGTACTTC. This codes for CASSLIPDWGLAVTYEQYF.

Comment on this clone: Other DNA sequences from this sample encode an identical CDR3 as well. The chain is built from TRBV4-2 and TRBJ2-7; 9 bases fit TRBD2. With V trimmed by 3 bases and J by 10 bases, 10 bases remained unmatched. CDR3 length: 14 amino acids. The germline V gene has CDR1 LGHNA and CDR2 YNFKEQ. The CDR3 protein is CASSHNSGSGEQYF. The CDR3, as DNA: TGTGCCAGCAGCCACAATAGCGGGAGTGGCGAACAGTACTTC.

Only one count was recorded for this clone. The chain joins TRBV7-2 to TRBJ2-7; 7 bases are a match to TRBD2. This CDR3 has 15 residues. Germline trimming cut 9 bases from V and 0 bases from J; bases unmatched to any gene: 11. Germline V gene data show CDR1 as SGHTA and CDR2 as FQGNSA. The CDR3 here is CASSSRGVLSYEQYF. The CDR3 bases are TGTGCCAGTTCTTCCCGGGGGGTGCTCTCCTACGAGCAGTACTTC.

Details on this clone: Other DNA sequences in the sample encode the same CDR3. The chain uses TRBV11-2 and TRBJ1-4; D is perhaps TRBD1 (6 bases). V was trimmed by 3 bases and J by 8 bases, leaving 10 bases between them. Germline lookup yields CDR1 SGHAT and CDR2 FQNNGV. This CDR3 has 13 residues. The CDR3 sequence is CASSLGAREKLFF. The CDR3 region has the DNA TGTGCCAGCAGCTTGGGGGCCCGGGAAAAACTGTTTTTT.

This clone was detected once. The identical CDR3 is also encoded by other nucleotide sequences in the sample. The chain links TRBV18 to TRBJ2-2, with TRBD2 matching over 11 bases. The CDR3 has 15 amino acids. J gave up 5 bases and V 3 bases, and 2 bases lay outside the gene matches. The germline gives CDR1 KGHSH, CDR2 LQKENI. The CDR3 region has the DNA TGTGCCAGCTCACCTAGGACTAGCGGGACCGGGGAGCTGTTTTTT. Its translation is CASSPRTSGTGELFF.

The V call is TRBV2, the J call TRBJ1-5; 8 bases align to TRBD1. Germline V gives CDR1 SNHLY, CDR2 FYNNEI. This CDR3 comprises 16 residues. V lost 7 bases, J lost 3 bases, and 11 bases stayed unmatched. This CDR3 reads CASTLGQALSNQPQHF. In DNA, the CDR3 is TGTGCCAGCACCTTGGGACAGGCGCTTTCCAATCAGCCCCAGCATTTT.

The table lists this clone with a few counts. The chain couples TRBV15 to TRBJ1-2, with TRBD1 as a possible D gene (5 bases). Between the trimmed V and J ends, which lost 0 bases and 8 bases, there was a span of 19 bases. Germline V CDR1 and CDR2: LNHNV, YYDKDF (reference sequence). The CDR3 has 16 amino acids. CDR3 in amino acids: CATSRDRGRELWGYTF. The DNA of the CDR3 is TGTGCCACCAGCAGAGATCGTGGCAGGGAATTGTGGGGCTACACCTTC.

V gene TRBV10-1 combines with J gene TRBJ2-7, with D perhaps matching TRBD1 (5 bases). V dropped 0 bases and J dropped 5 bases, with 8 bases sitting between them. CDR1 and CDR2 (germline): WNHNN, SYGVQD (reference sequence). This CDR3 is 13 amino acids long. The CDR3 DNA follows: TGCGCCAGCAGTGAGTCCTGGGGCCACGAGCAGTACTTC. It yields the protein CASSESWGHEQYF.

With respect to this clone: Additional DNA sequences in this sample encode the identical CDR3. The V gene is TRBV29-1, the J gene TRBJ1-2; maybe TRBD1 (5 bases). Trimming removed 3 bases at V and 2 bases at J, with 13 bases between. The length of the CDR3 is 14 residues. Germline V CDR1 and CDR2: SQVTM, ANQGSEA. The CDR3 spells CSVESRGANYGYTF. The DNA of the CDR3 is TGCAGCGTTGAGAGTCGAGGGGCGAACTATGGCTACACCTTC.